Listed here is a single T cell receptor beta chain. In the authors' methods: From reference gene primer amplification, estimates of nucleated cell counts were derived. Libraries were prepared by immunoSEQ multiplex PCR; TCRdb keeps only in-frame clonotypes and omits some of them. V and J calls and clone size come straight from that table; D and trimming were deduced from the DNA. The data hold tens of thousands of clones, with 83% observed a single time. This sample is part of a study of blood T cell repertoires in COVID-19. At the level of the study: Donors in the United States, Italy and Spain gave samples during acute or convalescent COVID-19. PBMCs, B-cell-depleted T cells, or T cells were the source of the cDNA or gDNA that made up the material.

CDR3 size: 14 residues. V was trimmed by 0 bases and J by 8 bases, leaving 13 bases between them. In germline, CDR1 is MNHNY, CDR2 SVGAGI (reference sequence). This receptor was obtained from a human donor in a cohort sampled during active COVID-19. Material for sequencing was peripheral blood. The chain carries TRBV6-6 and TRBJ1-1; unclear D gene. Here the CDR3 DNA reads TGTGCCAGCAGTTACTCGATAGTCCATCGGGAAGCTTTCTTT. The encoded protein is CASSYSIVHREAFF.